Detailed here is one T cell receptor (beta chain). These data come from a study of shared clonotypes between healthy human individuals. Study in general: Samples came from a couple of female and a few male donors aged 18 to 49.

Between the trimmed V and J ends, which lost 1 base and 3 bases, there was a span of 13 bases. The CDR3 runs 15 residues. The method was immunoSEQ multiplex PCR; TCRdb's version includes in-frame clones alone and lacks a portion of them. The sample holds some 530,000 clones; over 70% are singletons and the top ten take about 13%. V and J are TRBV23-1 and TRBJ2-7; D gene unclear. TRBV23-1 is placed among ORFs of uncertain function. This TCR was sampled from a woman between 40 and 50 years old in good health. Some clones in this sample may be carry-over from other donors' samples. The sequenced sample was PBMCs. The CDR3 region has the DNA TGCGCCAGCAGTCAATACAAGGGAACCGTCTACGAGCAGTACTTC. Translation: CASSQYKGTVYEQYF.